This TCR beta chain was recorded in a study of cytomegalovirus exposure and HLA in healthy donors. Looking at the study overall: Early released data had about 80 million unique TCRs, all coming from HLA-typed donors.

Findings of the study overall: The HLA-A and HLA-B alleles of most subjects were reportedly predicted accurately from TCR beta sequences. A missense DCLRE1C variant was associated with V- and J-gene trimming of TCR beta chains in a later analysis, and an independent cohort replicated the association.

Trimming cost V 3 bases and J 3 bases; bases outside gene matches: 4. Per the germline V gene, CDR1 is GTSNPN and CDR2 is SVGIG (reference sequence). This CDR3 spans 15 amino acids. The donors comprised healthy bone marrow donors. 13 Jbeta primers and 60 Vbeta primers were used for the PCR. Only in-frame clones appear in the TCRdb table, and some are missing; sequencing was by immunoSEQ multiplex PCR. Counted here are 55,000 to 70,000 clones, approximately 60% occurring once; the ten biggest clones make up roughly 3%. In regard to this clone: Its antigen is still unknown.

The J gene is TRBJ2-2, the V gene TRBV30, with 10 bases that match TRBD2. The source of this sequence is a woman between 45 and 65 years old in good health and CMV-seronegative. The sequenced material came from PBMCs. The CDR3, as DNA: TGTGCCTGGAGCCGTCTAGCGGGAGACACCGGGGAGCTGTTTTTT. Translated, it gives CAWSRLAGDTGELFF.